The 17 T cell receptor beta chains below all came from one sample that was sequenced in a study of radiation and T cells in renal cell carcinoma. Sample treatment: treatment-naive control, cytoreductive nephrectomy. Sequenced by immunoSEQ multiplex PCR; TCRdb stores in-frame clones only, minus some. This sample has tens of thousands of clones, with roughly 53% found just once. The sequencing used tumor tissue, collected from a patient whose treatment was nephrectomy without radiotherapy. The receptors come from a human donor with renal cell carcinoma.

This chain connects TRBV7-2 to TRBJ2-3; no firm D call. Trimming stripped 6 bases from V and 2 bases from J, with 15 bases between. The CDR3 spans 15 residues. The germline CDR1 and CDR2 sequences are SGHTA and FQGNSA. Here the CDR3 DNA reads TGTGCCAGCAGTTCTAGGACGGGCGACACAGATACGCAGTATTTT. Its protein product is CASSSRTGDTDTQYF.

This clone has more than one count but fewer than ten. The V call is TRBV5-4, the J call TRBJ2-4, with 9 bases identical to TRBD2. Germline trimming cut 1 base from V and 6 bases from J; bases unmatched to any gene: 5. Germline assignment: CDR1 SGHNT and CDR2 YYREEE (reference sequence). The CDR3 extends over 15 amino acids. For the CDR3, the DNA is TGTGCCAGCAGCTTGCTCAGCGGGGGGCGAAACATTCAGTACTTC. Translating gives CASSLLSGGRNIQYF.

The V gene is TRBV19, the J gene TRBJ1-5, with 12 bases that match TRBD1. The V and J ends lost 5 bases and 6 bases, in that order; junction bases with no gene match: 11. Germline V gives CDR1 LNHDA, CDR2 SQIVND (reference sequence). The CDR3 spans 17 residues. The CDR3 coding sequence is TGTGCCAGTAGTCCGACCGGGACAGGGGGCTTGAGTCAGCCCCAGCATTTT. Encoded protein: CASSPTGTGGLSQPQHF.

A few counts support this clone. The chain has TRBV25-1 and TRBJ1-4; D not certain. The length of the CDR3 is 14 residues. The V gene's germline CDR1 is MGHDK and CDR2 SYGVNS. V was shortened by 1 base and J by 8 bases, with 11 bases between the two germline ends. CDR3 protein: CASSEFGEGEKLFF. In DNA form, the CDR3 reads TGTGCCAGCAGTGAATTCGGGGAAGGGGAAAAACTGTTTTTT.

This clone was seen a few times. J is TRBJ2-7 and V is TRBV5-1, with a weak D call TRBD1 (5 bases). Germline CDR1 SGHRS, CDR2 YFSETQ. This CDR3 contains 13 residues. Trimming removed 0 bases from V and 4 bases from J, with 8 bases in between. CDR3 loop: CASSLEGVYEQYF. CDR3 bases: TGCGCCAGCAGCTTGGAAGGGGTTTACGAGCAGTACTTC. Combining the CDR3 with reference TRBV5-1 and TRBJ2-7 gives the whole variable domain KAGVTQTPRYLIKTRGQQVTLSCSPISGHRSVSWYQQTPGQGLQFLFEYFSETQRNKGNFPGRFSGRQFSNSRSEMNVSTLELGDSALYLCASSLEGVYEQYFGPGTRLTVT.

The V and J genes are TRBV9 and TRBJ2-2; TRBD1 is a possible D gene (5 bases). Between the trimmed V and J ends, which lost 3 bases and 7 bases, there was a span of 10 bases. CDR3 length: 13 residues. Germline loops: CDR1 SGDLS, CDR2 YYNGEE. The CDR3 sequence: CASSGGFGGELFF. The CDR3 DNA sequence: TGTGCCAGCAGCGGGGGCTTCGGCGGGGAGCTGTTTTTT.

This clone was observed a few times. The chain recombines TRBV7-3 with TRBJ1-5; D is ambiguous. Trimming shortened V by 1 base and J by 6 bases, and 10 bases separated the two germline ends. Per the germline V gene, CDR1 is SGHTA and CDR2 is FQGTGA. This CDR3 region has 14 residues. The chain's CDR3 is CASSLSSGSQPQHF. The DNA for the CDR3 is TGTGCCAGCAGCTTAAGTTCGGGTTCTCAGCCCCAGCATTTT. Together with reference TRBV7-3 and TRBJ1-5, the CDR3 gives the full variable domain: GAGVSQTPSNKVTEKGKYVELRCDPISGHTALYWYRQSLGQGPEFLIYFQGTGAADDSGLPNDRFFAVRPEGSVSTLKIQRTERGDSAVYLCASSLSSGSQPQHFGDGTRLSIL.

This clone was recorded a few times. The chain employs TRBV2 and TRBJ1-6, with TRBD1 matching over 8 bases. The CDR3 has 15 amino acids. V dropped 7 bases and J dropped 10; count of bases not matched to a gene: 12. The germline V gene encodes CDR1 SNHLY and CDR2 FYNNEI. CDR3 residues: CASTGQGYSISPLHF. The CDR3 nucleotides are TGTGCCAGCACTGGACAGGGTTATTCGATCTCACCCCTCCACTTT.

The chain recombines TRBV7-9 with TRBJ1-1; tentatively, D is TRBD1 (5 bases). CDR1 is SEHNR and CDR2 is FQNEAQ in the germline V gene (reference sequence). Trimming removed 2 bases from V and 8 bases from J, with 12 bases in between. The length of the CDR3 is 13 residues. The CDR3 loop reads CASSLPGAAEAFF. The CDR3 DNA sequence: TGTGCCAGCAGCTTACCTGGGGCTGCGGAAGCTTTCTTT.

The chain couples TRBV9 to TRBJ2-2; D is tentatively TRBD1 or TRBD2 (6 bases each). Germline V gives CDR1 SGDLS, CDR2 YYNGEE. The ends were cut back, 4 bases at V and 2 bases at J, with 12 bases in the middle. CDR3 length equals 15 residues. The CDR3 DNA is TGTGCCAGCAGCCCCAGGGGAGGTAACACCGGGGAGCTGTTTTTT. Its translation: CASSPRGGNTGELFF.

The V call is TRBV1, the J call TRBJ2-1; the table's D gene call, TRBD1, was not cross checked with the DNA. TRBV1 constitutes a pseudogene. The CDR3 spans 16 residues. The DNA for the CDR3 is TGCACCAGCAGCCCCCGACAGTTACTCTCCTACAATGAGCAGTTCTTC. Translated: CTSSPRQLLSYNEQFF.

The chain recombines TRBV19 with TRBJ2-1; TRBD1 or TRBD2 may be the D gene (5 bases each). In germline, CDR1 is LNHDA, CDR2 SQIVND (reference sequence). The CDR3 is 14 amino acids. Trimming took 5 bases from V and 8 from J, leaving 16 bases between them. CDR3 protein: CASSGQGLWDEQFF. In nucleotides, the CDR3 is TGTGCCAGTAGTGGACAAGGACTTTGGGATGAGCAGTTCTTC.

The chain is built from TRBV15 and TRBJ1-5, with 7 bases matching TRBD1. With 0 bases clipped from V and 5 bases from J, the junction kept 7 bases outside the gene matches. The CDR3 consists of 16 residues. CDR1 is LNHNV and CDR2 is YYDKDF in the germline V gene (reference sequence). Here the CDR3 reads CATSRDFDRAYQPQHF. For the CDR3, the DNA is TGTGCCACCAGCAGAGATTTTGACAGGGCTTATCAGCCCCAGCATTTT.

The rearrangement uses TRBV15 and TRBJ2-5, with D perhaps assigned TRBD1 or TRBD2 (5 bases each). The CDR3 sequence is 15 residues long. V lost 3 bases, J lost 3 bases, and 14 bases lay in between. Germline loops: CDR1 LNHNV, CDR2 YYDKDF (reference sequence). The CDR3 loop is CATSSPTGAKETQYF. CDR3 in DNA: TGTGCCACCAGCAGCCCTACCGGGGCCAAAGAGACCCAGTACTTC.

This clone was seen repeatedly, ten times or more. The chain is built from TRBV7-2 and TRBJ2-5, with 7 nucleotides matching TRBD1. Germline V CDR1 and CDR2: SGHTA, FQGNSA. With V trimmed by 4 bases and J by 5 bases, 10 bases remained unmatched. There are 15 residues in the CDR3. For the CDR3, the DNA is TGTGCCAGCAGCTACCAACTTGACAGGGTCGAGACCCAGTACTTC. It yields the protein CASSYQLDRVETQYF.

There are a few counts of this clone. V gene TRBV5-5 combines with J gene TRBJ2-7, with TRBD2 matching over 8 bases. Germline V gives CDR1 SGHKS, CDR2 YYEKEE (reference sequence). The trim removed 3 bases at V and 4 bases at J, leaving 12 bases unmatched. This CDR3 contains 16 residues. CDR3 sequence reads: CASSSSRGSGKYEQYF. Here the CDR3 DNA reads TGTGCCAGCAGCTCATCCCGTGGTAGCGGGAAATACGAGCAGTACTTC.

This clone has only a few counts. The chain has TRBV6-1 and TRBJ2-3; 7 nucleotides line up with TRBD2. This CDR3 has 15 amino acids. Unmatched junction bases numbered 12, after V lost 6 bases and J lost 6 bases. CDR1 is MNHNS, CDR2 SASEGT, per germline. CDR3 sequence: CASSSRAGSADTQYF. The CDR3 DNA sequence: TGTGCCAGCAGCTCTCGAGCGGGGTCAGCGGATACGCAGTATTTT.